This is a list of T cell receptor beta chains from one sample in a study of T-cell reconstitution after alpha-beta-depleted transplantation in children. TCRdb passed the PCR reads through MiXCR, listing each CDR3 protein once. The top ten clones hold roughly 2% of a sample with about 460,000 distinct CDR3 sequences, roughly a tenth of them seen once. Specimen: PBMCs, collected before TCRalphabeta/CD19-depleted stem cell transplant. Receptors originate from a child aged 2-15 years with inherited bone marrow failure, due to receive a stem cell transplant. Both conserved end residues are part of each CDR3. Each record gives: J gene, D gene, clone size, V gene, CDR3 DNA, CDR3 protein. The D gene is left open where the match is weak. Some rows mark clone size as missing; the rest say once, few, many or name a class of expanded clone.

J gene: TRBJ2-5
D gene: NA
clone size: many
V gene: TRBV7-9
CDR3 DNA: TGTGCCAGCAGACCGCGGGGTGGCGAGACCCAGTACTTC
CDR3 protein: CASRPRGGETQYF

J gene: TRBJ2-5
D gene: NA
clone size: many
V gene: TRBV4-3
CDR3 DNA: TGCGCCAGCAGCCAAGATGTACAGGGGGGGCCCTTGACCCAGTACTTC
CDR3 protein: CASSQDVQGGPLTQYF

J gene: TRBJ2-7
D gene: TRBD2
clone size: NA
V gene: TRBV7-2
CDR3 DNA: TGTGCCAGCAGCTTAGGGCTAGCGGCAGCCTACGAGCAGTACTTC
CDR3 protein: CASSLGLAAAYEQYF

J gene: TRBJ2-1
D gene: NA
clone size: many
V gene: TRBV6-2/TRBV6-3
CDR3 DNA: TGTGCCAGCAGTTACACTAGCAATGAGCAGTTCTTC
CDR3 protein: CASSYTSNEQFF

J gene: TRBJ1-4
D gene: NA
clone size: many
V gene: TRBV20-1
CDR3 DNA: TGCAGTGCTAGTGGGGGAAGAGAAAAACTGTTTTTT
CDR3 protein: CSASGGREKLFF

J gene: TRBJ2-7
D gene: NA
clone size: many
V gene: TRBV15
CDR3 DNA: TGTGCCACCAGCAGGAAAAAGGTGGACGAGCAGTACTTC
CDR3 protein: CATSRKKVDEQYF

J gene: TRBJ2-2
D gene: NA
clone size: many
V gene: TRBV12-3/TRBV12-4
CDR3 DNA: TGTGCCAGCATCGGGGACACCGGGGAGCTGTTTTTT
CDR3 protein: CASIGDTGELFF

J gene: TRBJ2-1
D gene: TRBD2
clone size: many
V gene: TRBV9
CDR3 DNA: TGTGCCAGCAGCGTAGCCGGGACTAAAGATGAGCAGTTCTTC
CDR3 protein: CASSVAGTKDEQFF

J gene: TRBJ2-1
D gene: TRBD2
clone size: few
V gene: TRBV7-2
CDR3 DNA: TGTGCCAGCAGCCCCTACCCCGGGACTAGCGCCTACAATGAGCAGTTCTTC
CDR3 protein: CASSPYPGTSAYNEQFF

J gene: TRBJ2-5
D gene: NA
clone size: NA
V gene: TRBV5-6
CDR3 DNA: TGTGCCAGCAGCTTGGGGATGTTCTTGGAGACCCAGTACTTC
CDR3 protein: CASSLGMFLETQYF

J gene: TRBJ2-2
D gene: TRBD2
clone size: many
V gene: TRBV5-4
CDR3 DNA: TGTGCCAGCAGCTTGGTGCTAGCGGGATTGGCCGGGGAGCTGTTTTTT
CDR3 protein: CASSLVLAGLAGELFF

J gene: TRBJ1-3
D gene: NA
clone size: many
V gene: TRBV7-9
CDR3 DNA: TGTGCCAGCAGCTTACCCCCGCGGGGGGCCATATATTTT
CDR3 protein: CASSLPPRGAIYF

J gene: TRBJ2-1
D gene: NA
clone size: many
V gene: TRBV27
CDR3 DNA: TGTGCCAGCAGTTTTTATCCGGGCTCCTACAATGAGCAGTTCTTC
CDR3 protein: CASSFYPGSYNEQFF

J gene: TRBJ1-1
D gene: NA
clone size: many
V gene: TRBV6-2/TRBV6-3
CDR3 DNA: TGTGCCAGCGCGGACTGGGAAGACACTGAAGCTTTCTTT
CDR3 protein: CASADWEDTEAFF

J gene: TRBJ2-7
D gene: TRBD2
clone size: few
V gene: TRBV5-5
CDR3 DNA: TGTGCCAGCTACGGACTAGCGGACTACGAGCAGTACTTC
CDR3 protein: CASYGLADYEQYF

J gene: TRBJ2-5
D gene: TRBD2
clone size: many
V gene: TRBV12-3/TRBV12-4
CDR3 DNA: TGTGCCAGCAGCCTTAGACTAGCGGGAGGGCCCCAGGAGACCCAGTACTTC
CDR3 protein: CASSLRLAGGPQETQYF

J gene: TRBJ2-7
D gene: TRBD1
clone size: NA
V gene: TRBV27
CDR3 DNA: TGTGCCAGCAGGGAGACAGGGTGGAGCGAGCAGTACTTC
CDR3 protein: CASRETGWSEQYF

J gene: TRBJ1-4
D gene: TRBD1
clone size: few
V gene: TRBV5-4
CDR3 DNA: TGTGCCAGCAGCTCGGGACAGGGCAGAGGCACTAATGAAAAACTGTTTTTT
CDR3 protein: CASSSGQGRGTNEKLFF

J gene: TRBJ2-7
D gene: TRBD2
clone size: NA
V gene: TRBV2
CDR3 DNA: TGTGCCAGCAGTGGAGGCGGGAGGGCCCCCTACGAGCAGTACTTC
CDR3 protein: CASSGGGRAPYEQYF

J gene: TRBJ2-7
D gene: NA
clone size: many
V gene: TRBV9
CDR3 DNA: TGTGCCAGCGGGGGAATAGATCGCGAGCAGTACTTC
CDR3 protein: CASGGIDREQYF

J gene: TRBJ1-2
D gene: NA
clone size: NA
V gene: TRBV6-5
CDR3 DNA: TGTGCCAGCAGTTACTCGGGGTTGGGGGACTATGGCTACACCTTC
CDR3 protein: CASSYSGLGDYGYTF

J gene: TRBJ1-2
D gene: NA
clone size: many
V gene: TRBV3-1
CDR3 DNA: TGTGCCAGCAGCCAAGCCCAGGGGCTGGCCTATGGCTACACCTTC
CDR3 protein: CASSQAQGLAYGYTF

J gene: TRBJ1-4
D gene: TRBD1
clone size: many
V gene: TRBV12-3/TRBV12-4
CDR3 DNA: TGTGCCAGCACCGCGACAGGGAGTGAAAAACTGTTTTTT
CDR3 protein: CASTATGSEKLFF

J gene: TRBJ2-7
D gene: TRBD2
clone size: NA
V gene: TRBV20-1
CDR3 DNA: TGCAGTGCAAGGGCCGGGACTAGCGCGTCCTACGAGCAGTACTTC
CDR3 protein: CSARAGTSASYEQYF

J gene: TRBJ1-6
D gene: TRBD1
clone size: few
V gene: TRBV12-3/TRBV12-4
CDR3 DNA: TGTGCCAGCAGCCCGGGACAGAATAATTCACCCCTCCACTTT
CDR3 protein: CASSPGQNNSPLHF

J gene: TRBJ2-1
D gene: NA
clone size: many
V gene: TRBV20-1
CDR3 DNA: TGCAGTGCCCCTATTACCGGGACCGCCGTTTACAATGAGCAGTTCTTC
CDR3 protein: CSAPITGTAVYNEQFF

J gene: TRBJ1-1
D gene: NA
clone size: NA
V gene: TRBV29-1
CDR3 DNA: TGCAGCGTTAACAGGGTGAACACTGAAGCTTTCTTT
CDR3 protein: CSVNRVNTEAFF

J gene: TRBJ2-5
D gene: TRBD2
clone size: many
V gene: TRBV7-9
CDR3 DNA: TGTGCCAGCAGCTCCCGGACTAGCGGTATACAAGAGACCCAGTACTTC
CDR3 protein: CASSSRTSGIQETQYF

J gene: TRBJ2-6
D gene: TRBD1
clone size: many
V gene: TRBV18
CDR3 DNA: TGTGCCAGCTCACGGGACAGGGAGTCCGGGGCCAACGTCCTGACTTTC
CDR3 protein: CASSRDRESGANVLTF

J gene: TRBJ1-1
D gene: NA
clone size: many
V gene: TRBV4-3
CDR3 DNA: TGCGCCAGCAGCCCCGGACGTTGGAACACTGAAGCTTTCTTT
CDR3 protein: CASSPGRWNTEAFF

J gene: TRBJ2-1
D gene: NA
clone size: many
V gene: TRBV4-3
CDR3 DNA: TGCGCCAGCAGCCAGGATATTCGGGCTACTCACAATGAGCAGTTCTTC
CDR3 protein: CASSQDIRATHNEQFF

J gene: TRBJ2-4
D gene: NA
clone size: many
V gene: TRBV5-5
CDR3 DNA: TGTGCCAGCAGCGCTTTTGGGTTAGCCAAAAACATTCAGTACTTC
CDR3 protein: CASSAFGLAKNIQYF

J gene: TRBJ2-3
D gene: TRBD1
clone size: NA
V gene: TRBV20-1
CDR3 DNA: TGCAGTGCTAGAGATCCGACAGGGGATGATACGCAGTATTTT
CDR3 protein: CSARDPTGDDTQYF

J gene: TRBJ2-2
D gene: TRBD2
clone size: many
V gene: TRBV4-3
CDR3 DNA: TGCGCCAGCAGCCAAGATGGAGCTAGCGGGTGGAACACCGGGGAGCTGTTTTTT
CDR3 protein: CASSQDGASGWNTGELFF

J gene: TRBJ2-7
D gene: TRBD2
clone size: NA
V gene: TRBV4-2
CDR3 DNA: TGTGCCAGCAGCCAAGAGGGCGGGGGGGACCCCTCCTACGAGCAGTACTTC
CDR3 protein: CASSQEGGGDPSYEQYF

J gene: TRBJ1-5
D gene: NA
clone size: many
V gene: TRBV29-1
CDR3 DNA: TGCAGCGCGAGGAATGGCAATCAGCCCCAGCATTTT
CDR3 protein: CSARNGNQPQHF

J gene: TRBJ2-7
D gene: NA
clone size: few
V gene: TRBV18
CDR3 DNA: TGTGCCAGCTCACCAGGGTCGGGGTTTCCCTACGAGCAGTACTTC
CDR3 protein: CASSPGSGFPYEQYF

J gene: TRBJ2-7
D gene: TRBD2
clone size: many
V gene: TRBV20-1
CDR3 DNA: TGCAGTGCTAGTCTAGCGGGAGGGCCATACGAGCAGTACTTC
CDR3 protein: CSASLAGGPYEQYF

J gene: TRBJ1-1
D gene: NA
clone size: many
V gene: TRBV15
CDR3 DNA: TGTGCCACCAGCAGAGATCCCGGGGGCAGGAACACTGAAGCTTTCTTT
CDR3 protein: CATSRDPGGRNTEAFF

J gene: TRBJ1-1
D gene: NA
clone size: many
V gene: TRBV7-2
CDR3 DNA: TGTGCCAGCAGCTTAGTAGCCGGGACTGAAGCTTTCTTT
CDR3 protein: CASSLVAGTEAFF

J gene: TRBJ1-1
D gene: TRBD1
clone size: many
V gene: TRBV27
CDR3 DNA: TGTGCCAGCAGCCCCGTCGCAGGGGGAATGAACACTGAAGCTTTCTTT
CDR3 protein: CASSPVAGGMNTEAFF

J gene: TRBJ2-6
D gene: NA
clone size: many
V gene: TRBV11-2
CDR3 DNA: TGTGCCAGCAGCTTAGACGTCCGGCACTCTGGGGCCAACGTCCTGACTTTC
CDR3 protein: CASSLDVRHSGANVLTF

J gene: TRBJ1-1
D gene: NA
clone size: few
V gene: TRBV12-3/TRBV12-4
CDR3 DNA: TGTGCCAGCGGGGCCCTGGAGGGCACTGAAGCTTTCTTT
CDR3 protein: CASGALEGTEAFF

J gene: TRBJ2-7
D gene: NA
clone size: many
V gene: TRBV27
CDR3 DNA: TGTGCCAGCAGTTCCAAGGGAGTAACGCAGGACGAGCAGTACTTC
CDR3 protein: CASSSKGVTQDEQYF

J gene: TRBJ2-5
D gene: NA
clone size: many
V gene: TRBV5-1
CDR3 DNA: TGCGCCAGCAGCTTATTAGGGCAGGGTCAAGAGACCCAGTACTTC
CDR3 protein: CASSLLGQGQETQYF